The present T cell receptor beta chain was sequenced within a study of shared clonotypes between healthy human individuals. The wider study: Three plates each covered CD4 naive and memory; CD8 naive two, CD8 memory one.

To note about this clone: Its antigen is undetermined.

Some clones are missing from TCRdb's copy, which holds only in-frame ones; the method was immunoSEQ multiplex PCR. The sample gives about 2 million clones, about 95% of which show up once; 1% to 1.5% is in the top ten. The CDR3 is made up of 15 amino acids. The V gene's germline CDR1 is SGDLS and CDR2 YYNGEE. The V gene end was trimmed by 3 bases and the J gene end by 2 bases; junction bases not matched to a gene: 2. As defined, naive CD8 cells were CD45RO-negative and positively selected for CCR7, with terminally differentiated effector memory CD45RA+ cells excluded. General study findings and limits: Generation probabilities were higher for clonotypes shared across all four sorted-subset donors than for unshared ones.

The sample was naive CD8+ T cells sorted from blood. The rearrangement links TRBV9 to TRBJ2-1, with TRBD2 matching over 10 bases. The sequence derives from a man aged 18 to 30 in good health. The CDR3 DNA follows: TGTGCCAGCAGCGCTAGCGGGGGAACCTACAATGAGCAGTTCTTC. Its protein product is CASSASGGTYNEQFF.